Following are 30 T cell receptor beta chains from one sample sequenced in a study of OX40 agonist ivuxolimab in advanced cancers. The assay was immunoSEQ multiplex PCR, and TCRdb's table has in-frame clones only and misses some. The profile covers about 67,000 clones, with 75% to 85% appearing a single time and less than 9.5% taken by the ten largest. The specimen was CD4+ or CD8+ T cells sorted from blood, collected in a trial of the OX40 agonist ivuxolimab. The source of these receptors is an adult with an advanced solid tumor such as melanoma, head and neck, liver or kidney cancer.

This clone was picked up one time. The genes are TRBV11-2 and TRBJ1-1; perhaps TRBD1 as D (5 bases). Trimming took off 5 bases at V and 1 base at J, with 8 bases between the two ends. The germline V gene encodes CDR1 SGHAT and CDR2 FQNNGV. CDR3 length: 13 residues. CDR3 sequence reads: CASSLGQNTEAFF. DNA for the CDR3: TGTGCCAGCAGCCTAGGACAGAACACTGAAGCTTTCTTT.

The chain uses TRBV2 and TRBJ2-5, with no clear D. The CDR3 runs 13 residues. The germline V and J ends were trimmed by 7 bases and 2 bases, with 11 bases remaining between them. CDR1 is SNHLY, CDR2 FYNNEI, per germline. CDR3 sequence (DNA): TGTGCCAGCACTGCACTTGGGCAAGAGACCCAGTACTTC. This sequence encodes CASTALGQETQYF.

This clone was recorded once. The chain links TRBV20-1 to TRBJ1-2, with D uncertain. The CDR3 spans 9 residues. Germline CDR1 DFQATT, CDR2 SNEGSKA (reference sequence). The ends were cut back, 7 bases at V and 4 bases at J, with 4 bases in the middle. CDR3 sequence reads: CSGGYGYTF. The CDR3 DNA follows: TGCAGTGGTGGCTATGGCTACACCTTC.

The V and J genes are TRBV19 and TRBJ1-5; D is uncertain. This CDR3 has 15 residues. Trimming took off 4 bases at V and 9 bases at J, with 19 bases between the two ends. The V gene's germline CDR1 is LNHDA and CDR2 SQIVND (reference sequence). The CDR3 DNA is TGTGCCAGTAGTACCCCCGAGGCCCACCTTCGGCCCCAGCATTTT. This sequence encodes CASSTPEAHLRPQHF.

The J gene is TRBJ2-2, the V gene TRBV25-1, with D possibly being TRBD1 (5 bases). Germline lookup yields CDR1 MGHDK and CDR2 SYGVNS. The CDR3 contains 15 residues. The germline V and J ends were trimmed by 0 bases and 5 bases, with 10 bases remaining between them. The CDR3 nucleotides read TGTGCCAGCAGTGAATACATCAGGGATACCGGGGAGCTGTTTTTT. Translated: CASSEYIRDTGELFF.

The J gene is TRBJ1-1, the V gene TRBV6-6; 9 bases are shared with TRBD1. The germline gives CDR1 MNHNY, CDR2 SVGAGI (reference sequence). CDR3 length: 16 residues. The trim removed 7 bases at V and 4 bases at J, leaving 13 bases unmatched. This chain's CDR3 is CASTPRGQGMITEAFF. CDR3 nucleotide sequence: TGTGCCAGCACTCCCCGCGGACAGGGGATGATCACTGAAGCTTTCTTT.

This chain uses TRBV29-1 with TRBJ1-1, with D maybe TRBD1 (5 bases). The CDR3 length is 12 residues. V was cut by 4 bases and J by 7 bases, with 13 bases left in between. CDR1 and CDR2 from the germline V gene are SQVTM and ANQGSEA. CDR3 amino acids: CSVGDRAGEAFF. In DNA, the CDR3 is TGCAGCGTTGGGGACCGAGCCGGTGAAGCTTTCTTT.

The J gene is TRBJ1-1, the V gene TRBV5-4, with 7 bases that match TRBD1. Looked up from germline, CDR1 is SGHNT and CDR2 is YYREEE (reference sequence). The CDR3 loop spans 12 amino acids. J lost 7 bases, V lost 2 bases, and 2 bases had no gene match. The CDR3 loop is CASSFGQDEAFF. The CDR3 DNA follows: TGTGCCAGCAGCTTTGGACAGGATGAAGCTTTCTTT. The full variable domain, in which reference TRBV5-4 and TRBJ1-1 provide the parts outside the CDR3, is ETGVTQSPTHLIKTRGQQVTLRCSSQSGHNTVSWYQQALGQGPQFIFQYYREEENGRGNFPPRFSGLQFPNYSSELNVNALELDDSALYLCASSFGQDEAFFGQGTRLTVV.

This clone was seen only a few times. The chain employs TRBV19 and TRBJ1-1; D may be TRBD1 (6 bases). V was shortened by 7 bases and J by 11 bases, with 23 bases between the two germline ends. Germline V CDR1 and CDR2: LNHDA, SQIVND (reference sequence). The CDR3 covers 14 residues. CDR3 sequence: CASTPMGGQGKAFF. The CDR3 region has the DNA TGTGCCAGTACCCCAATGGGCGGGCAGGGGAAGGCTTTCTTT.

This clone was detected only a few times. The chain has TRBV5-4 and TRBJ2-2; D remains unclear. The CDR3 covers 13 residues. Germline CDR1 and CDR2: SGHNT and YYREEE (reference sequence). Trimming removed 2 bases from V and 4 bases from J, with 6 bases in between. CDR3 protein: CASSFAVTGELFF. Written as DNA, the CDR3 is TGTGCCAGCAGCTTTGCGGTCACCGGGGAGCTGTTTTTT.

This clone was recorded a few times. The V gene is TRBV5-5, the J gene TRBJ1-2; TRBD1 matches 11 bases. The CDR3 length is 15 residues. V was pared by 5 bases and J by 6 bases, with 9 bases of the junction left unmatched. Germline CDR1 and CDR2: SGHKS and YYEKEE (reference sequence). The CDR3 here is CASSYTGTGGDGYTF. The DNA for the CDR3 is TGTGCCAGCAGTTACACCGGGACAGGGGGAGATGGCTACACCTTC.

The chain is built from TRBV4-2 and TRBJ2-5, with TRBD2 identical over 9 bases. TRBJ2-7 explains the end of the DNA better; the J call may be wrong. The germline V gene has CDR1 LGHNA and CDR2 YNFKEQ. This CDR3 is built from 18 residues. CDR3 coding DNA: TGTGCCAGCAGCCTACAGAGGGGGGCGGCGGGAGGGGTCTACGAGCAGTACTTC. Protein product: CASSLQRGAAGGVYEQYF.

This clone was seen just once. The chain is built from TRBV19 and TRBJ2-5, with 7 bases fitting TRBD1. With V trimmed by 5 bases and J by 5 bases, 5 bases remained unmatched. Looked up from germline, CDR1 is LNHDA and CDR2 is SQIVND (reference sequence). The CDR3 is 13 amino acids. Written as DNA, the CDR3 is TGTGCCAGTAGTCTGGGACAGAAGGAGACCCAGTACTTC. This sequence encodes CASSLGQKETQYF.

CDR3 region: CAYRDWGGYGYTF. CDR3 DNA: TGTGCTTACCGGGATTGGGGTGGCTATGGCTACACCTTC. V is TRBV27 and J is TRBJ1-2; D not resolved. The CDR3 covers 13 residues. Germline CDR1 MNHEY, CDR2 SMNVEV (reference sequence).

This clone was seen only once. The gene calls are TRBV27 and TRBJ2-3; no firm D call. V was pared by 4 bases and J by 2 bases, with 10 bases between. Germline CDR1 and CDR2: MNHEY and SMNVEV (reference sequence). The CDR3 is made up of 14 amino acids. The CDR3 protein is CASSSEVATDTQYF. Written as DNA, the CDR3 is TGTGCCAGCAGTTCAGAGGTCGCCACAGATACGCAGTATTTT.

V usage is TRBV5-1 and J usage is TRBJ1-1; D possibly corresponds to TRBD1 (6 bases). This CDR3 region has 14 residues. V was pared by 4 bases and J by 1 base, with 11 bases between. Per germline, CDR1 SGHRS and CDR2 YFSETQ. Here the CDR3 DNA reads TGCGCCAGCAGCACACAGGGTGGGAACACTGAAGCTTTCTTT. Residues: CASSTQGGNTEAFF.

The rearrangement joins TRBV18 to TRBJ2-3; D is unresolved. The V gene lost 5 bases and the J gene lost 6 bases, with 12 bases spanning the gap. This CDR3 has 13 amino acids. Germline V lookup: CDR1 KGHSH, CDR2 LQKENI. CDR3 in amino acids: CASSSGIVDTQYF. The CDR3 region has the DNA TGTGCCAGCTCATCTGGTATCGTGGATACGCAGTATTTT.

The chain is built from TRBV9 and TRBJ2-6, with D perhaps matching TRBD1 or TRBD2 (6 bases each). V was shortened by 0 bases and J by 1 base, with 11 bases between the two germline ends. The germline V gene encodes CDR1 SGDLS and CDR2 YYNGEE. The CDR3 totals 17 residues. DNA for the CDR3: TGTGCCAGCAGCGTAGTTCCGGGGGCGTCTGGGGCCAACGTCCTGACTTTC. Translation gives CASSVVPGASGANVLTF.

The V gene is TRBV18, the J gene TRBJ2-2; possibly TRBD2 for D (5 bases). CDR3 size: 16 residues. Germline CDR1 is KGHSH and CDR2 is LQKENI. V was trimmed by 1 base and J by 1 base, leaving 10 bases between them. The CDR3 sequence is CASSPRTLGNTGELFF. The CDR3 coding sequence is TGTGCCAGCTCACCACGGACTCTAGGGAACACCGGGGAGCTGTTTTTT.

The rearrangement links TRBV5-1 to TRBJ2-5; 8 bases are shared with TRBD2. Germline CDR1 and CDR2: SGHRS and YFSETQ. The V and J ends lost 5 bases and 3 bases, in that order; junction bases with no gene match: 15. This CDR3 comprises 17 residues. For the CDR3, the DNA is TGCGCCAGCAGGATGCCAGCGGGAGACCCTATGGAAGAGACCCAGTACTTC. The encoded protein is CASRMPAGDPMEETQYF.

Here the CDR3 DNA reads TGTGCCAGCAGTGACCTTGGGGCCCAAGAGACCCAGTACTTC. It is translated as CASSDLGAQETQYF. This chain connects TRBV6-1 to TRBJ2-5, with D perhaps matching TRBD1 (5 bases). The CDR3 covers 14 residues. The V end was cut by 3 bases, the J end by 1 base, with 9 bases between. Per the germline V gene, CDR1 is MNHNS and CDR2 is SASEGT.

On this clone itself: Other DNA sequences of this sample code for an identical CDR3. This sequence joins TRBV30 and TRBJ1-1; no clear D gene. V lost 3 bases and J lost 1, with 6 bases in between. The germline V gene has CDR1 GTSNPN and CDR2 SVGIG (reference sequence). This CDR3 region has 12 residues. Here the CDR3 reads CAWRRGNTEAFF. The CDR3 region has the DNA TGTGCCTGGAGACGGGGGAACACTGAAGCTTTCTTT.

The genes are TRBV7-2 and TRBJ1-2; D is unresolved. Germline V gives CDR1 SGHTA, CDR2 FQGNSA. Trimming shortened V by 3 bases and J by 6 bases, and 11 bases separated the two germline ends. The CDR3 is 13 residues long. Here the CDR3 reads CASSLAPVDGYTF. CDR3 coding DNA: TGTGCCAGCAGCTTGGCCCCGGTTGATGGCTACACCTTC.

The chain is built from TRBV28 and TRBJ1-1, with 7 bases aligning to TRBD1. CDR3 length: 13 amino acids. J lost 6 bases, V lost 3 bases, and 4 bases had no gene match. Germline V CDR1 and CDR2: MDHEN, SYDVKM. The CDR3 loop is CASSLDDRAEAFF. The CDR3 nucleotides are TGTGCCAGCAGTTTGGACGACAGGGCTGAAGCTTTCTTT.

The V and J genes are TRBV7-2 and TRBJ2-1; D gene ambiguous. The CDR3 is 14 residues long. Germline CDR1 SGHTA, CDR2 FQGNSA. V was pared by 6 bases and J by 5 bases, with 14 bases between. Here the CDR3 reads CASSPRGPDNEQFF. The CDR3 DNA is TGTGCCAGCAGTCCCCGCGGACCAGACAATGAGCAGTTCTTC.

The gene calls are TRBV30 and TRBJ2-3, with no clear D. V lost 0 bases and J lost 1, with 5 bases in between. Germline values: CDR1 GTSNPN, CDR2 SVGIG (reference sequence). This CDR3 has 13 residues. CDR3 in amino acids: CAWSVSRTDTQYF. As DNA, the CDR3 is TGTGCCTGGAGTGTATCCCGCACAGATACGCAGTATTTT.

This chain links TRBV5-1 with TRBJ2-2; a possible D gene is TRBD1 (5 bases). V was cut by 4 bases and J by 2 bases, with 9 bases left in between. Germline lookup yields CDR1 SGHRS and CDR2 YFSETQ. The CDR3 extends over 14 amino acids. The CDR3: CASSQQVNTGELFF. The CDR3 DNA sequence: TGCGCCAGCAGCCAACAGGTTAACACCGGGGAGCTGTTTTTT.

This clone has a handful of counts. The rearrangement joins TRBV28 to TRBJ2-7; TRBD1 aligns across 11 bases. V lost 6 bases and J lost 12; bases outside the gene matches: 10. Per the germline V gene, CDR1 is MDHEN and CDR2 is SYDVKM. The CDR3 loop spans 13 amino acids. The CDR3 loop reads CASSSGTGGVGYF. CDR3 sequence (DNA): TGTGCCAGCAGCTCCGGGACAGGGGGTGTGGGGTACTTC. Combining the CDR3 with reference TRBV28 and TRBJ2-7 gives the whole variable domain DVKVTQSSRYLVKRTGEKVFLECVQDMDHENMFWYRQDPGLGLRLIYFSYDVKMKEKGDIPEGYSVSREKKERFSLILESASTNQTSMYLCASSSGTGGVGYFGPGTRLTVT.

The genes are TRBV4-1 and TRBJ1-2, with a possible D match to TRBD1 (5 bases). The V gene lost 2 bases and the J gene lost 10 bases, with 17 bases spanning the gap. The V gene's germline CDR1 is MGHRA and CDR2 YSYEKL. The CDR3 has 14 amino acids. This CDR3 is CASSQPETVRTYTF. CDR3 in DNA: TGCGCCAGCAGCCAACCTGAGACAGTCAGGACCTACACCTTC.

The chain has TRBV5-1 and TRBJ2-1; TRBD2 matches at 13 bases. CDR1 and CDR2 (germline): SGHRS, YFSETQ. J lost 6 bases, V lost 2 bases, and 14 bases had no gene match. The CDR3 runs 19 residues. The CDR3 region is CASSFPGPETSGRANEQFF. The DNA of the CDR3 is TGCGCCAGCAGCTTTCCAGGACCGGAAACTAGCGGGAGGGCCAATGAGCAGTTCTTC.